Listed below are T cell receptor beta chains from one sample, sequenced in a study of T cell changes during pregnancy in multiple sclerosis. Sequenced by immunoSEQ multiplex PCR; TCRdb stores in-frame clones only, minus some. Among 49,000 or so clones listed, almost 95% were seen once. The starting material was peripheral blood, obtained in the third trimester of pregnancy. Receptors were obtained from a female donor with multiple sclerosis, enrolled in a pregnancy study. Both conserved end residues are part of each CDR3. The D gene is left open where the match is weak.

D: .
J: TRBJ1-4
V: TRBV13
CDR3: CASSSRGTNEKLFF

D: .
J: TRBJ1-4
V: TRBV6-5
CDR3: CASRRGEKLFF

D: .
J: TRBJ1-1
V: TRBV6-6
CDR3: CASSSLNGGGTEAFF

D: TRBD2
J: TRBJ2-1
V: TRBV14
CDR3: CASSQSFPGLAETFAHNEQFF

D: TRBD2
J: TRBJ2-7
V: TRBV15
CDR3: CATSPTSGSYEQYF

D: .
J: TRBJ1-4
V: TRBV2
CDR3: CASSGGVSQGEKLFF

D: .
J: TRBJ2-7
V: TRBV6-5
CDR3: CASSPTNSYEQYF

D: TRBD2
J: TRBJ2-7
V: TRBV18
CDR3: CASSPSGRAEYEQYF

D: TRBD2
J: TRBJ2-1
V: TRBV7-3
CDR3: CASSFRLAGVLEQFF

D: TRBD1
J: TRBJ1-2
V: TRBV27
CDR3: CASSSTGANYGYTF

D: .
J: TRBJ2-1
V: TRBV7-9
CDR3: CASSLGQYNEQFF

D: .
J: TRBJ2-2
V: TRBV28
CDR3: CASRGGNTGELFF

D: .
J: TRBJ1-1
V: TRBV19
CDR3: CASSFLDLERKAFF

D: TRBD2
J: TRBJ2-5
V: TRBV28
CDR3: CASSPSGRGQETQYF

D: .
J: TRBJ1-2
V: TRBV6-5
CDR3: CASSYRRRYNYGYTF

D: TRBD1
J: TRBJ1-1
V: TRBV30
CDR3: CAWAGTENTEAFF

D: .
J: TRBJ1-3
V: TRBV6-6
CDR3: CASTKVEAGNTIYF

D: TRBD2
J: TRBJ2-7
V: TRBV9
CDR3: CASSVSGGRQYEQYF

D: .
J: TRBJ1-1
V: TRBV6-6
CDR3: CASSYDVTGAFF

D: TRBD2
J: TRBJ2-7
V: TRBV11-3
CDR3: CASSLRGGSSYEQYF

D: .
J: TRBJ1-1
V: TRBV5-1
CDR3: CASSPMRVDTEAFF

D: TRBD2
J: TRBJ2-7
V: TRBV6-5
CDR3: CASRPLAGVSYEQYF

D: TRBD1
J: TRBJ1-2
V: TRBV19
CDR3: CASSTGQGASANYGYTF

D: .
J: TRBJ2-1
V: TRBV30
CDR3: CAWSDGINNEQFF

D: TRBD2
J: TRBJ2-7
V: TRBV28
CDR3: CASSLRLAGDEQYF

D: TRBD2
J: TRBJ2-3
V: TRBV6-6
CDR3: CASAGADTQYF

D: TRBD2
J: TRBJ2-1
V: TRBV28
CDR3: CASSPTSGSYEQFF

D: TRBD1
J: TRBJ1-2
V: TRBV6-5
CDR3: CASSYYRTGQGYTF

D: .
J: TRBJ2-5
V: TRBV15
CDR3: CATSRESGASRETQYF

D: TRBD2
J: TRBJ2-3
V: TRBV7-3
CDR3: CASSLTSVRDTQYF

D: .
J: TRBJ2-2
V: TRBV28
CDR3: CASSQPDREAVWGTGELFF

D: TRBD1
J: TRBJ2-5
V: TRBV29-1
CDR3: CSVRDRGRVETQYF

D: .
J: TRBJ1-3
V: TRBV5-1
CDR3: CASSSAPTDSGNTIYF

D: TRBD2
J: TRBJ2-1
V: TRBV27
CDR3: CASSPQGLAYNEQFF

D: .
J: TRBJ2-6
V: TRBV15
CDR3: CATSRDSPGTGANVLTF